This TCR beta chain was sequenced for a study of cytomegalovirus exposure and HLA in healthy donors. Study-level findings and limits: Sequence variants that were highly shared formed a cluster that was likely a sequencing artifact.

Each donor was healthy, and each was a bone marrow donor. Donors had nominal health at sampling but likely had unrecorded immune exposures. Comments on this clone: The antigen is undetermined.

The CDR3 is 16 amino acids. Germline values: CDR1 MNHEY, CDR2 SMNVEV (reference sequence). V was pared by 2 bases and J by 7 bases, with 18 bases between. This PCR relied on a set of 60 Vbeta primers and 13 Jbeta primers. Assay: immunoSEQ multiplex PCR; the TCRdb copy retains only in-frame clones and omits some. The specimen's table records approximately 92,000 clones. What was sequenced was PBMCs. The sequence was collected from a woman in her thirties in good health and CMV-seronegative. The chain links TRBV27 to TRBJ1-5; maybe TRBD1 (6 bases). CDR3 loop: CASSLKGAGDRQPQHF. In nucleotides, the CDR3 is TGTGCCAGCAGTTTAAAAGGGGCAGGGGATCGGCAGCCCCAGCATTTT.